Listed below are T cell receptor beta chains from one sample, sequenced in a study of T cell responses to AZD1222 COVID-19 vaccine. Method: immunoSEQ multiplex PCR; TCRdb's copy keeps in-frame clones and lacks some. The sample carries 130,000 to 150,000 clones, over 85% recorded once. The sample consisted of peripheral blood, taken 28 days after the second AZD1222 dose. Receptor source: an adult who received the AZD1222 COVID-19 vaccine. Each CDR3 is given with its conserved first and last residue. D genes are given only for firm matches. The listing skips clone size in some rows; elsewhere it reads once, few, many or a size class.

TRBJ1-1 once TRBD1 TRBV7-6 CASIRGIVLLF TGTGCCAGCATCAGGGGGATTGTCCTCCTCTTT
TRBJ1-2 . TRBD1 TRBV5-1 CASGQQGTNYGYTF TGCGCCAGCGGGCAACAGGGGACTAACTATGGCTACACCTTC
TRBJ1-2 . TRBD1 TRBV6-6 CASSYSKQGRDGYTF TGTGCCAGCAGTTACTCGAAACAGGGGAGGGATGGCTACACCTTC
TRBJ2-6 . TRBD2 TRBV7-3 CASTLNRGAGANVLTF TGTGCCAGCACCCTTAACCGGGGGGCTGGGGCCAACGTCCTGACTTTC
TRBJ1-2 few . TRBV29-1 CSVRGYDGYTF TGCAGCGTTAGAGGGTACGATGGCTACACCTTC
TRBJ1-2 . . TRBV5-6 CASSSDKNYGYTF TGTGCCAGCAGCTCGGACAAAAACTATGGCTACACCTTC
TRBJ1-2 . TRBD1 TRBV4-1 CASSQGTGDNYGYTF TGCGCCAGCAGCCAAGGGACAGGGGATAACTATGGCTACACCTTC
TRBJ1-5 few . TRBV19 CASSVNRGNQPQHF TGTGCCAGTAGTGTTAACAGAGGGAATCAGCCCCAGCATTTT
TRBJ2-7 . . TRBV6-4 CASSRERGPYEQYF TGTGCCAGCAGCAGGGAGAGGGGTCCCTACGAGCAGTACTTC
TRBJ2-7 once . TRBV3-1/TRBV3-2 CASSQWTAGGEQYF TGTGCCAGCAGCCAATGGACAGCCGGGGGGGAGCAGTACTTC
TRBJ2-7 . . TRBV5-1 CASSLYYGGYEQYF TGCGCCAGCAGCCTATACTATGGTGGGTACGAGCAGTACTTC
TRBJ1-2 . TRBD1 TRBV27 CASRPTGGGYGYTF TGTGCCAGCAGACCCACAGGGGGGGGCTATGGCTACACCTTC
TRBJ1-2 . . TRBV5-1 CASSLEGGQSGGYTF TGCGCCAGCAGCTTGGAGGGCGGCCAATCCGGCGGCTACACCTTC
TRBJ2-1 once TRBD2 TRBV7-9 CASSPRLASKGGTPNEQFF TGTGCCAGCAGCCCCCGACTAGCGTCTAAGGGAGGGACGCCAAATGAGCAGTTCTTC
TRBJ1-5 . TRBD1 TRBV28 CASSHPADRGLGGVSEPQHF TGTGCCAGCAGTCACCCCGCCGACAGGGGGCTTGGTGGGGTCTCTGAGCCCCAGCATTTT
TRBJ2-7 . . TRBV4-3 CASSQARTGYEQYF TGCGCCAGCAGCCAGGCCCGGACTGGATACGAGCAGTACTTC
TRBJ1-5 . . TRBV10-3 CAISESRSNQPQHF TGTGCCATCAGTGAGTCGAGGAGCAATCAGCCCCAGCATTTT
TRBJ1-1 once . TRBV29-1 CSVGPAGMNTEAFF TGCAGCGTGGGGCCAGCGGGCATGAACACTGAAGCTTTCTTT
TRBJ2-7 . TRBD1 TRBV4-3 CASSRGTGDEQYF TGCGCCAGCAGCCGCGGGACAGGGGACGAGCAGTACTTC
TRBJ2-7 . TRBD2 TRBV5-1 CASAKGLAGYEQYF TGCGCCAGCGCAAAGGGACTAGCGGGATACGAGCAGTACTTC
TRBJ1-2 . TRBD1 TRBV27 CASSPDRGESGYTF TGTGCCAGCAGCCCCGACAGGGGCGAGAGTGGCTACACCTTC
TRBJ1-3 . TRBD1 TRBV9 CASSGRTGSGNTIYF TGTGCCAGCAGCGGACGGACAGGGAGTGGAAACACCATATATTTT
TRBJ2-1 . . TRBV5-6 CASSSARSSGVLGLGEFF TGTGCCAGCAGCTCGGCTAGAAGCTCAGGCGTACTGGGACTGGGAGAGTTCTTC
TRBJ1-4 once . TRBV28 CASAPGRDATNEKLFF TGTGCCAGCGCCCCAGGGAGGGATGCAACTAATGAAAAACTGTTTTTT
TRBJ2-1 . TRBD2 TRBV19 CASSLTSGRATYNEQFF TGTGCCAGTAGTTTGACTAGCGGGAGGGCCACCTACAATGAGCAGTTCTTC
TRBJ2-2 . TRBD2 TRBV7-8 CASSSGLAGGTGELFF TGTGCCAGCAGCTCCGGACTAGCGGGAGGCACCGGGGAGCTGTTTTTT
TRBJ2-7 . . TRBV6-1 CASYEGLPSHEQYF TGTGCCAGCTATGAGGGACTCCCCTCCCACGAGCAGTACTTC
TRBJ1-2 . . TRBV6-2/TRBV6-3 CASSPTGPYGYTF TGTGCCAGCAGCCCCACAGGACCCTATGGCTACACCTTC
TRBJ1-2 . . TRBV4-2 CASTGILGYTF TGTGCCAGCACTGGTATCCTTGGCTACACCTTC
TRBJ1-2 . . TRBV10-3 CAISENRDNYGYTF TGTGCCATCAGTGAAAACAGGGATAACTATGGCTACACCTTC
TRBJ1-2 . TRBD1 TRBV18 CASSPGDRGRGMDGYTF TGTGCCAGCTCACCAGGGGACAGGGGGCGCGGTATGGATGGCTACACCTTC
TRBJ2-5 . TRBD2 TRBV7-9 CASSFLVAGDGGLFETQYF TGTGCCAGCAGCTTCCTCGTAGCGGGAGACGGTGGCCTATTTGAGACCCAGTACTTC
TRBJ1-4 . . TRBV18 CASSPSDIATNEKLFF TGTGCCAGCTCACCATCCGATATTGCAACTAATGAAAAACTGTTTTTT
TRBJ1-6 . . TRBV30 CAWSVQVGSPLHF TGTGCCTGGAGTGTACAAGTGGGTTCACCCCTCCACTTT
TRBJ1-5 . . TRBV6-2/TRBV6-3 CASSYSGGVYSNQPQHF TGTGCCAGCAGTTACTCTGGCGGGGTCTATAGCAATCAGCCCCAGCATTTT
TRBJ2-1 . . TRBV25-1 CASSEFVRTNNEQFF TGTGCCAGCAGTGAATTTGTCAGGACTAACAATGAGCAGTTCTTC
TRBJ2-2 . TRBD2 TRBV5-1 CASSLAQAGVFTGELFF TGCGCCAGCAGCTTGGCCCAAGCGGGAGTTTTCACCGGGGAGCTGTTTTTT
TRBJ1-6 . . TRBV6-5 CASSYMPESPLHF TGTGCCAGCAGTTACATGCCCGAGTCACCCCTCCACTTT
TRBJ2-7 once . TRBV25-1 CASSLRVDEQYF TGTGCCAGCTCGCTCAGGGTCGACGAGCAGTACTTC
TRBJ1-2 . . TRBV24-1 CATSDLDSRYGYTF TGTGCCACCAGTGATTTGGACTCCCGCTATGGCTACACCTTC
TRBJ2-7 . . TRBV7-9 CASRGGGDEQYF TGTGCCAGCAGGGGAGGAGGGGACGAGCAGTACTTC
TRBJ1-1 few . TRBV20-1 CSARTGSAFF TGCAGTGCTAGAACGGGTAGCGCTTTCTTT
TRBJ1-3 . . TRBV5-1 CASSLEGEAGNTIYF TGCGCCAGCAGCTTGGAAGGGGAGGCTGGAAACACCATATATTTT
TRBJ2-3 . . TRBV10-3 CATESGATDTQYF TGTGCCACCGAGAGTGGGGCCACAGATACGCAGTATTTT
TRBJ2-7 many TRBD2 TRBV6-1 CASSGLGLAGVYEQYF TGTGCCAGCAGTGGTCTAGGACTAGCGGGAGTTTACGAGCAGTACTTC
TRBJ2-1 . TRBD2 TRBV2 CASSTRTSGYEQFF TGTGCCAGCAGTACCCGGACTAGCGGGTATGAGCAGTTCTTC
TRBJ2-5 . TRBD1 TRBV7-9 CASRTGGEETQYF TGTGCCAGCCGGACAGGGGGCGAAGAGACCCAGTACTTC
TRBJ2-1 . TRBD2 TRBV19 CASSIKGLAGPEGQFF TGTGCCAGTAGTATTAAGGGACTAGCGGGGCCAGAGGGGCAGTTCTTC
TRBJ2-1 . TRBD2 TRBV6-5 CASGLAGYEQFF TGTGCCAGCGGACTAGCGGGATATGAGCAGTTCTTC
TRBJ2-1 . TRBD1 TRBV28 CASSYPGTGDTGNEQFF TGTGCCAGCAGCTACCCTGGGACAGGGGACACGGGCAATGAGCAGTTCTTC
TRBJ2-1 . . TRBV25-1 CASSEYGRRSYNEQFF TGTGCCAGCAGTGAATACGGGAGAAGGTCCTACAATGAGCAGTTCTTC
TRBJ2-1 . TRBD2 TRBV29-1 CSAHPLAGGRYNEQFF TGCAGCGCCCATCCCCTAGCGGGAGGGCGTTACAATGAGCAGTTCTTC
TRBJ2-3 . . TRBV5-1 CASSPDSPYTTDTQYF TGCGCCAGCAGCCCGGACTCTCCCTACACGACAGATACGCAGTATTTT
TRBJ1-5 . . TRBV7-8 CASSLTTGGVGQPQHF TGTGCCAGCAGCTTAACTACGGGGGGAGTCGGTCAGCCCCAGCATTTT
TRBJ2-3 . . TRBV4-3 CASSLRSRGPTDTQYF TGCGCCAGCAGCCTAAGGAGCCGGGGGCCCACAGATACGCAGTATTTT